Listed below are T cell receptor beta chains from one sample, sequenced in a study of T cell changes during pregnancy in multiple sclerosis. The repertoire was sequenced with immunoSEQ multiplex PCR; TCRdb's copy has only in-frame clones and lacks some. The data show about 110,000 clones, around 93% seen once. The source material was peripheral blood, sampled in the third trimester of pregnancy. The receptors were sampled from a female donor in good health, enrolled as a control in a pregnancy study. The CDR3 runs from the conserved cysteine through the conserved F or W. Fields, in order: clone size, CDR3 length, D gene, V gene, J gene, CDR3 DNA, CDR3 protein. The D gene is left open where the match is weak. Clone size, where shown, is once, few, many, or a class for clones that have expanded.

>NA|12|NA|TRBV12-5|TRBJ1-1
TGTGCTAGTGGTACGAGGAGCACTGAAGCTTTCTTT
CASGTRSTEAFF
>NA|13|NA|TRBV15|TRBJ1-2
TGTGCCACCAGCAGAGCAGGGGACTATGGCTACACCTTC
CATSRAGDYGYTF
>NA|13|TRBD1|TRBV6-6|TRBJ2-3
TGTGCCAGCAAAAGGACAGGGGCCGATACGCAGTATTTT
CASKRTGADTQYF
>NA|13|NA|TRBV27|TRBJ2-3
TGTGCCAGCAGTGTCACTCCAGCGGATACGCAGTATTTT
CASSVTPADTQYF
>NA|15|TRBD1|TRBV5-7|TRBJ2-1
TGTGCCAGCAGCTTGCCGGGACAGGGGCTTGATGAGCAGTTCTTC
CASSLPGQGLDEQFF
>once|15|NA|TRBV11-2|TRBJ1-4
TGTGCCAGCAGCTCGTTGGACAAGGCGGTTGAAAAACTGTTTTTT
CASSSLDKAVEKLFF
>NA|16|NA|TRBV9|TRBJ2-2
TGTGCCAGCAGCGTCTTTGCTCAGTCAAACACCGGGGAGCTGTTTTTT
CASSVFAQSNTGELFF
>NA|19|TRBD2|TRBV5-4|TRBJ2-3
TGTGCCAGCGCCGGCGGGCTAGCGGGGGGACAAAGCCCCACAGATACGCAGTATTTT
CASAGGLAGGQSPTDTQYF
>NA|14|NA|TRBV27|TRBJ1-1
TGTGCCAGCAGCCTAGGGGGGGATGGGACTGAAGCTTTCTTT
CASSLGGDGTEAFF
>NA|15|TRBD1|TRBV4-1|TRBJ1-4
TGCGCCAGCAGCCACCGACAGGACAGGGTGGAAAAACTGTTTTTT
CASSHRQDRVEKLFF
>NA|14|NA|TRBV7-2|TRBJ2-2
TGTGCCAGCACAGGACACTCGGAGACCGGGGAGCTGTTTTTT
CASTGHSETGELFF
>NA|14|TRBD1|TRBV7-3|TRBJ2-3
TGTGCCAGCAGCCCCGGGACAGGGAAAGATACGCAGTATTTT
CASSPGTGKDTQYF
>once|15|TRBD2|TRBV5-1|TRBJ2-7
TGCGCCAGCAGCTTGACTAGCGGGGGTACTTACGGGCAGTACTTC
CASSLTSGGTYGQYF
>NA|17|NA|TRBV5-6|TRBJ1-6
TGTGCCAGCAGCCCGGGGGGGGCCTGGGGGACTAATTCACCCCTCCACTTT
CASSPGGAWGTNSPLHF
>NA|14|TRBD2|TRBV15|TRBJ2-7
TGTGCCACCAGCAGAGAGGGAGGGTACCACGAGCAGTACTTC
CATSREGGYHEQYF
>NA|13|NA|TRBV4-3|TRBJ1-2
TGCGCCAGCAGCCTCCGGGACTCAAGGGACTACACCTTC
CASSLRDSRDYTF
>few|13|NA|TRBV19|TRBJ1-2
TGTGCCAGTACAATAGGGGGTAAGGATGGCTACACCTTC
CASTIGGKDGYTF
>NA|16|NA|TRBV19|TRBJ1-1
TGTGCCAGTAGTAGCGGGGGTGGAACCATGAACACTGAAGCTTTCTTT
CASSSGGGTMNTEAFF
>NA|16|NA|TRBV5-5|TRBJ1-1
TGTGCCAGCAGCTCCTCTACAGGAATGGTGGACACTGAAGCTTTCTTT
CASSSSTGMVDTEAFF
>NA|16|TRBD1|TRBV5-6|TRBJ2-3
TGTGCCAGCAGCTTGAGCACGACAGGGGGGCGGGGTACGCAGTATTTT
CASSLSTTGGRGTQYF
>NA|16|TRBD2|TRBV9|TRBJ2-3
TGTGCCAGCAGCGCACGGAGCGGGGGAACAGGAGATACGCAGTATTTT
CASSARSGGTGDTQYF
>once|18|TRBD1|TRBV12-5|TRBJ2-6
TGTGCTAGTGGTTTGTCCTTAGATTGGACAGGGGAGGCCAACGTCCTGACTTTC
CASGLSLDWTGEANVLTF
>once|14|NA|TRBV29-1|TRBJ1-4
TGCAGCGCCGGAAGGGGGTCGGCTAATGAAAAACTGTTTTTT
CSAGRGSANEKLFF
>NA|16|TRBD1|TRBV25-1|TRBJ1-2
TGTGCCAGCAGTGGTTTGGGACAGACAAATTATTATGGCTACACCTTC
CASSGLGQTNYYGYTF
>NA|16|NA|TRBV30|TRBJ1-4
TGTGCCTGGAGCCCATTACCACAGGGTCCAGGTGAAAAACTGTTTTTT
CAWSPLPQGPGEKLFF